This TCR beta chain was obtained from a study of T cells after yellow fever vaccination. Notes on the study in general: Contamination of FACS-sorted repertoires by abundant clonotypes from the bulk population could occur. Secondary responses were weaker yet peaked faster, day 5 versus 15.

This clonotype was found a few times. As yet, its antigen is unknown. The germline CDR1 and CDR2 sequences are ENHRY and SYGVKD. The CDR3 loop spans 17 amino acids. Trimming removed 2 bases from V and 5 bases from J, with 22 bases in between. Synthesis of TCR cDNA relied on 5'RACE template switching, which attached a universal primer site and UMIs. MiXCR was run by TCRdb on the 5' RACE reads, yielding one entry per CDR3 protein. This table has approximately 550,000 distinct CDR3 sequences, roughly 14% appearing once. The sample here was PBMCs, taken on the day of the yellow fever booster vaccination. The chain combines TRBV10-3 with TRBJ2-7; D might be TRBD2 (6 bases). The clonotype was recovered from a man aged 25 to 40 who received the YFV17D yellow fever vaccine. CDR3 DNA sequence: TGTGCCATCAGTGAGCCCGAATCGACTAGGATTCTAAACGAGCAGTACTTC. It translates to CAISEPESTRILNEQYF.